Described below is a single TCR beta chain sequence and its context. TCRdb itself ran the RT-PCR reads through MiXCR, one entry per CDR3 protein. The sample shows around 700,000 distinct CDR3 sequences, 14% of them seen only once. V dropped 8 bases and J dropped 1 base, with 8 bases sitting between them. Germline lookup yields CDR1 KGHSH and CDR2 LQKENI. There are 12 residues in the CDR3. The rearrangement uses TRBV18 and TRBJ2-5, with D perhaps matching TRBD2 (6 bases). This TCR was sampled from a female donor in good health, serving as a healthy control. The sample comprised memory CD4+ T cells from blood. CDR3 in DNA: TGTGCCAGCGGGGAGGTCCAAGAGACCCAGTACTTC. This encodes CASGEVQETQYF.